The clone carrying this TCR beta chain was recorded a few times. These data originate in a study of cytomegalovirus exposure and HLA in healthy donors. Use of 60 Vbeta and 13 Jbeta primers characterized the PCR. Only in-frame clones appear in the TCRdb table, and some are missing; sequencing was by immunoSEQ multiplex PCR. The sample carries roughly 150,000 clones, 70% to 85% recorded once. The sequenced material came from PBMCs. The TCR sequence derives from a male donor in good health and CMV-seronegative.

DNA for the CDR3: TGTGCCATCAGTGAGACCCCACAGGGGTACGTGGACTATGGCTACACCTTC. It encodes CAISETPQGYVDYGYTF. The chain employs TRBV10-3 and TRBJ1-2, with 7 bases matching TRBD1. The V and J ends lost 2 bases and 3 bases, in that order; junction bases with no gene match: 12. Per the germline V gene, CDR1 is ENHRY and CDR2 is SYGVKD. The CDR3 is 17 amino acids.